This T cell receptor (beta chain) was documented in a study of T cell responses to AZD1222 COVID-19 vaccine. A few counts support this clone. Antigen unknown. Libraries were prepared by immunoSEQ multiplex PCR; TCRdb keeps only in-frame clonotypes and omits some of them. The sample lists 150,000 to 200,000 clones, under 95% occurring once. General study findings and limits: Donors skewed white British and female; clonal diversity was possibly underestimated.

Per germline, CDR1 SEHNR and CDR2 FQNEAQ (reference sequence). Trimming removed 5 bases from V and 2 bases from J, with 4 bases in between. The CDR3 has 11 residues. The V call is TRBV7-9, the J call TRBJ2-7; unclear D gene. The sequence was collected from an adult in good health. The sequencing used peripheral blood, collected on day 0 of AZD1222 vaccination. The CDR3 reads CASSAPYEQYF. DNA for the CDR3: TGTGCCAGCAGCGCCCCCTACGAGCAGTACTTC.